The 8 T cell receptor beta chains below all came from one sample that was sequenced in a study of T cell responses to AZD1222 COVID-19 vaccine. Sequencing used immunoSEQ multiplex PCR; TCRdb keeps in-frame clones, though not all of them. Here the sample spans 120,000 to 150,000 clones, roughly 89% being singletons. The material sequenced was peripheral blood, taken 28 days after the second AZD1222 dose. The receptors were gathered from an adult who received the AZD1222 COVID-19 vaccine.

This clone was recorded only once. The chain employs TRBV24-1 and TRBJ2-5; 10 bases agree with TRBD1. CDR1 is KGHDR and CDR2 is SFDVKD in the germline V gene. The trim removed 0 bases at V and 4 bases at J, leaving 4 bases unmatched. The CDR3 runs 16 residues. The CDR3 nucleotides read TGTGCCACCAGTGATTTGGGACAGGGGGTTGGAGAGACCCAGTACTTC. It codes for CATSDLGQGVGETQYF.

The chain is built from TRBV7-9 and TRBJ1-5, with D perhaps TRBD1 (5 bases). The V end was cut by 1 base, the J end by 6 bases, with 10 bases between. Germline V gene data show CDR1 as SEHNR and CDR2 as FQNEAQ (reference sequence). The CDR3 contains 14 residues. This chain's CDR3 is CASSLVGEGQPQHF. CDR3 nucleotides: TGTGCCAGCAGCTTAGTGGGGGAAGGTCAGCCCCAGCATTTT.

Comment on this clone: Other DNA sequences in the same sample also yield this CDR3. The chain uses TRBV6-1 and TRBJ2-1; the match to TRBD1 covers 9 bases. From germline, CDR1 is MNHNS and CDR2 SASEGT. The CDR3 has 19 amino acids. Trimming cost V 1 base and J 6 bases; bases outside gene matches: 16. CDR3 DNA sequence: TGTGCCAGCAGTGAAGGACCCGGGACAGGGTGGGGGCAATCCAATGAGCAGTTCTTC. It specifies CASSEGPGTGWGQSNEQFF.

The chain employs TRBV28 and TRBJ1-5, with D possibly TRBD1 on 5 matching bases. The CDR3 runs 17 residues. Germline CDR1 and CDR2: MDHEN and SYDVKM. V was cut by 4 bases and J by 0 bases, with 16 bases left in between. The CDR3 sequence: CASSSPRGLDSNQPQHF. CDR3 nucleotides: TGTGCCAGCAGTTCCCCCCGGGGGTTGGATAGCAATCAGCCCCAGCATTTT.

As concerns this clone: This same CDR3 is encoded by further DNA sequences in the sample. The chain has TRBV7-8 and TRBJ1-5; D is possibly TRBD1 (6 bases). The CDR3 is 15 residues long. Trimming removed 4 bases from V and 0 bases from J, with 10 bases in between. The V gene's germline CDR1 is SGHVS and CDR2 FQNEAQ. The CDR3 protein is CASSSTGYSNQPQHF. The DNA of the CDR3 is TGTGCCAGCAGCTCGACAGGCTATAGCAATCAGCCCCAGCATTTT.

This rearrangement joins TRBV15 to TRBJ2-7, with D possibly being TRBD1 (5 bases). The CDR3 has 15 amino acids. V lost 0 bases and J 7 bases, leaving 16 bases between the germline ends. Germline values: CDR1 LNHNV, CDR2 YYDKDF (reference sequence). As DNA, the CDR3 is TGTGCCACCAGCAGAGATAGGGGCGCGGCCCTGGAGCAGTACTTC. Residues: CATSRDRGAALEQYF.

This chain joins TRBV6-2 or TRBV6-3 and TRBJ2-3, with D perhaps TRBD2 (6 bases). The V gene lost 2 bases and the J gene lost 3 bases, with 15 bases spanning the gap. Germline V gives CDR1 MNHEY, CDR2 SVGEGT. There are 16 residues in the CDR3. Written as DNA, the CDR3 is TGTGCCAGCAGTTACCCACCGGGAGTGGGGACAGATACGCAGTATTTT. Residues: CASSYPPGVGTDTQYF.

The J gene is TRBJ2-6, the V gene TRBV27; D call uncertain. The CDR3 totals 13 residues. Germline V gives CDR1 MNHEY, CDR2 SMNVEV (reference sequence). V was shortened by 3 bases and J by 2 bases, with 2 bases between the two germline ends. CDR3 in DNA: TGTGCCAGCAGTTTCACTGGGGCCAACGTCCTGACTTTC. This sequence encodes CASSFTGANVLTF.